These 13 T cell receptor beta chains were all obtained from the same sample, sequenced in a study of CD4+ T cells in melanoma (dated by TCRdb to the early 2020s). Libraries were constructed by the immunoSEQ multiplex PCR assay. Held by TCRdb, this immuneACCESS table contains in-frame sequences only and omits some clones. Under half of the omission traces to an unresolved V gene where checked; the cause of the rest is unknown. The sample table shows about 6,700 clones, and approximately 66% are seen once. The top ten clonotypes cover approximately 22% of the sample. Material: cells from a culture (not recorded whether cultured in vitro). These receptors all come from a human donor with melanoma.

CDR3: CASSLGVTDTQYF. CDR3 bases: TGTGCCAGCAGCCTGGGGGTCACAGATACGCAGTATTTT. The V call is TRBV7-9, the J call TRBJ2-3, with D perhaps TRBD1 or TRBD2 (5 bases each). Germline lookup yields CDR1 SEHNR and CDR2 FQNEAQ (reference sequence). The CDR3 is made up of 13 amino acids. Trimming pared 5 bases from V and 2 bases from J, leaving 8 bases between.

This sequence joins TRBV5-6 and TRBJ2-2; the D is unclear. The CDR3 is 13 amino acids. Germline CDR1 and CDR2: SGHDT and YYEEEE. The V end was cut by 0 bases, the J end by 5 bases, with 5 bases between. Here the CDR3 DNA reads TGTGCCAGCAGCTTGGCAGGAACCGGGGAGCTGTTTTTT. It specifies CASSLAGTGELFF.

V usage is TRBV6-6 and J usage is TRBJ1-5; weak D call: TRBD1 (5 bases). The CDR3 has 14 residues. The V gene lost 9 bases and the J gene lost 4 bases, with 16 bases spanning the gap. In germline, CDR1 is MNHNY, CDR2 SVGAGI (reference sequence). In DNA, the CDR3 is TGTGCCAGTTCAGACAGTTACGGTAATCAGCCCCAGCATTTT. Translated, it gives CASSDSYGNQPQHF.

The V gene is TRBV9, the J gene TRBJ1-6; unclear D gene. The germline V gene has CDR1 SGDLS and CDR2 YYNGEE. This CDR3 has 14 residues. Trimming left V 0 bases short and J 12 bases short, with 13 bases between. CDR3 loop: CASSVEGDLGPLHF. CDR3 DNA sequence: TGTGCCAGCAGCGTAGAAGGAGACCTAGGACCCCTCCACTTT. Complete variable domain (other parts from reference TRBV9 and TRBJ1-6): DSGVTQTPKHLITATGQRVTLRCSPRSGDLSVYWYQQSLDQGLQFLIQYYNGEERAKGNILERFSAQQFPDLHSELNLSSLELGDSALYFCASSVEGDLGPLHFGNGTRLTVT.

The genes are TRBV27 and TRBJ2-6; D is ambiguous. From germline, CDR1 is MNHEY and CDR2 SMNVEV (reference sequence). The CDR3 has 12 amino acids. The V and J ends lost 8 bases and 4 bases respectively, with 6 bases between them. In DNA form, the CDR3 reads TGTGCCAGCTCCCACGGGGCCAACGTCCTGACTTTC. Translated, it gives CASSHGANVLTF.

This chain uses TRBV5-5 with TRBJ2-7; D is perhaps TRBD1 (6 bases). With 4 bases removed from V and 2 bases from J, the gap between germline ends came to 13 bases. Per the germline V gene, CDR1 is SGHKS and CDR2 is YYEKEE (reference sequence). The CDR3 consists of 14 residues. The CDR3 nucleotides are TGTGCCAGCAGCGTTACAGGGAAAGCCTACGAGCAGTACTTC. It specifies CASSVTGKAYEQYF.

The CDR3 bases are TGTGCCAGCAGCGTAGAGGGGAGGACGTCGTTCGCGAACACCGGGGAGCTGTTTTTT. Amino acids: CASSVEGRTSFANTGELFF. The chain is built from TRBV9 and TRBJ2-2; possible D gene TRBD2, 6 bases. Trimming left V 0 bases short and J 0 bases short, with 18 bases between. The CDR3 length is 19 residues. The germline V gene has CDR1 SGDLS and CDR2 YYNGEE.

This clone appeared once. The CDR3 region is CASSGSNYGYTF. In DNA form, the CDR3 reads TGTGCCAGCAGTGGCAGTAACTATGGCTACACCTTC. V and J are TRBV12-3 or TRBV12-4 and TRBJ1-2; D call uncertain. The CDR3 extends over 12 amino acids. The V end lost 5 bases, the J end lost 1 base, and 5 bases lay between the germline ends.

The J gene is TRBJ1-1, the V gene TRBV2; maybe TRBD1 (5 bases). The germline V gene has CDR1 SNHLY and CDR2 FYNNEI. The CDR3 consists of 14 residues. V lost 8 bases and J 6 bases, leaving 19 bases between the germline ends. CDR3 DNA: TGTGCCAGCCAGGAGAGTCCCCAGGGCGCTGAAGCTTTCTTT. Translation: CASQESPQGAEAFF.

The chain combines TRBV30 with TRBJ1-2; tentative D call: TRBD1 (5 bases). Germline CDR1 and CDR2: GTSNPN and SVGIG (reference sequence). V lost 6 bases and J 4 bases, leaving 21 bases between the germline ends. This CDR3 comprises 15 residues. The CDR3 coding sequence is TGTGCCTGCCATGGAGGGACCCCTCCGGGCTATGGCTACACCTTC. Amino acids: CACHGGTPPGYGYTF.

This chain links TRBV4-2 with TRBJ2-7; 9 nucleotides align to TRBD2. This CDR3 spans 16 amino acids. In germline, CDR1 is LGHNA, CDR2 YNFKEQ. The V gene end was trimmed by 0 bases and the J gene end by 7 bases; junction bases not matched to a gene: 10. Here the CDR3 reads CASSQDSGGTYWEQYF. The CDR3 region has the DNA TGTGCCAGCAGCCAAGACAGCGGGGGGACTTATTGGGAGCAGTACTTC.

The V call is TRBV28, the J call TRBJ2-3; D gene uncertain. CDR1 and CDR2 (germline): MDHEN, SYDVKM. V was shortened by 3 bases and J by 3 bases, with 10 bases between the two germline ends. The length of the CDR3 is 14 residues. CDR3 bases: TGTGCCAGCAGTTTTAGGGTTGCGACAGATACGCAGTATTTT. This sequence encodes CASSFRVATDTQYF.

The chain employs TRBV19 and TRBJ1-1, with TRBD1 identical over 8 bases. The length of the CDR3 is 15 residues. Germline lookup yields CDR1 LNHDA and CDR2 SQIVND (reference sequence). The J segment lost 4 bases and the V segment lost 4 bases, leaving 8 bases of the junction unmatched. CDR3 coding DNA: TGTGCCAGTAGTAGGGTACAGGGGGGGGGCACTGAAGCTTTCTTT. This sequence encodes CASSRVQGGGTEAFF.